This T cell receptor (beta chain) was observed in a study of blood T cell repertoires in COVID-19. Background on the study: The United States, Italy and Spain provided the acute and convalescent COVID-19 samples. PBMCs, B-cell-depleted T cells, or T cells were the source of the cDNA or gDNA that made up the material.

Trimming shortened V by 4 bases and J by 6 bases, and 15 bases separated the two germline ends. This CDR3 comprises 15 residues. From germline, CDR1 is SGHNT and CDR2 YENEEA. Original data processing: Amplification with reference gene primers provided the estimates of nucleated cell counts. Sequencing was performed with immunoSEQ multiplex PCR; in TCRdb, only in-frame clones are kept and a portion is missing. From that table come the V and J calls and clone size; the DNA was used to work out D and trimming. The sample holds about 130,000 clones, roughly nine tenths seen once. Enrollment of patients from Seattle took place during active infection, with longitudinal follow-up.

The specimen sequenced was peripheral blood. The gene calls are TRBV11-3 and TRBJ1-4; weak D call: TRBD1 (6 bases). The receptor comes from a man aged 55 to 70 with COVID-19, enrolled during active disease. The CDR3 bases are TGTGCCAGCAGCTCCCGCCGGGACATACATGAAAAACTGTTTTTT. Protein: CASSSRRDIHEKLFF.